This T cell receptor beta chain came from a study of T-cell reconstitution after alpha-beta-depleted transplantation in children. This clonotype was counted ten times or more. Preparation of the TCRbeta library used unique molecular identifiers. Each CDR3 protein gets one entry after TCRdb re-called the PCR reads with MiXCR. The repertoire has some 150,000 distinct CDR3 sequences, about 8.8% of them found once; the top ten carry 18%. CDR1 is SGHVS, CDR2 FQNEAQ, per germline. V shed 5 bases and J 2 bases; nucleotides not matched to a gene: 8. The CDR3 sequence is 16 residues long. The sequencing here drew on PBMCs, mostly from graft donor cells, taken 180 days after TCRalphabeta/CD19-depleted stem cell transplant. The rearrangement joins TRBV7-8 to TRBJ2-7, with 11 bases identical to TRBD2. The source is a female patient aged 2-15 years who had a stem cell transplant for congenital amegakaryocytic thrombocytopenia, so the T cells may come from the graft donor. CDR3 DNA: TGTGCCAGCAGCATTACGACTAGCGGGGCCACCTACGAGCAGTACTTC. This translates into CASSITTSGATYEQYF.